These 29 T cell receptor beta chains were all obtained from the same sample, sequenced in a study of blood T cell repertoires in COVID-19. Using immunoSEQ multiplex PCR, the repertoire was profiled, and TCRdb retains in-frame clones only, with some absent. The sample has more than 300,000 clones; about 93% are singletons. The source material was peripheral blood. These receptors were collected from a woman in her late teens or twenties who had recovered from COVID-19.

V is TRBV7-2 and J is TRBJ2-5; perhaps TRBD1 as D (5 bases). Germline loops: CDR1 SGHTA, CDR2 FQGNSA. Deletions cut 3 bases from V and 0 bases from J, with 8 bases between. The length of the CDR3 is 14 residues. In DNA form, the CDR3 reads TGTGCCAGCAGCTTCCGACAGTACCAAGAGACCCAGTACTTC. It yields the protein CASSFRQYQETQYF.

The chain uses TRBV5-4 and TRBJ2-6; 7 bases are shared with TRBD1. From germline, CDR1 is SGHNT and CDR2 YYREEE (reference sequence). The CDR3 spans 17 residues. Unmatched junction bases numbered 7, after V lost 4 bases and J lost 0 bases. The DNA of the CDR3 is TGTGCCAGCAGCAACGGACAGGTCCGCTCTGGGGCCAACGTCCTGACTTTC. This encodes CASSNGQVRSGANVLTF.

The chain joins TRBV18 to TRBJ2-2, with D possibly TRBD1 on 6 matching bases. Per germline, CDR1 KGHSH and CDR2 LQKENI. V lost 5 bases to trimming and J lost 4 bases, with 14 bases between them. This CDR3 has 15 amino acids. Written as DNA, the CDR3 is TGTGCCAGCTCATCAGTACAGGGTAGCACCGGGGAGCTGTTTTTT. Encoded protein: CASSSVQGSTGELFF.

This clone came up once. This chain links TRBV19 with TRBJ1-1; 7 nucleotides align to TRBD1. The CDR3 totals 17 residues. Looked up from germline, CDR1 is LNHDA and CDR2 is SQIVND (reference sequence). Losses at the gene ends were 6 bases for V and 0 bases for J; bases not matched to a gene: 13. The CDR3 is CASSPNPGQIMNTEAFF. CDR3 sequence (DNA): TGTGCCAGTAGCCCCAACCCGGGACAGATAATGAACACTGAAGCTTTCTTT.

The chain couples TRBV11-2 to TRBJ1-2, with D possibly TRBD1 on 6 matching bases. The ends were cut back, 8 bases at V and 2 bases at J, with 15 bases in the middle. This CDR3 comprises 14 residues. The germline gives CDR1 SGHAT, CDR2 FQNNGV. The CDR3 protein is CASCEHTGNYGYTF. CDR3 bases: TGTGCCAGCTGCGAGCACACAGGGAACTATGGCTACACCTTC. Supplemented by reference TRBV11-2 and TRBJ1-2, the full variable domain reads EAGVAQSPRYKIIEKRQSVAFWCNPISGHATLYWYQQILGQGPKLLIQFQNNGVVDDSQLPKDRFSAERLKGVDSTLKIQPAKLEDSAVYLCASCEHTGNYGYTFGSGTRLTVV.

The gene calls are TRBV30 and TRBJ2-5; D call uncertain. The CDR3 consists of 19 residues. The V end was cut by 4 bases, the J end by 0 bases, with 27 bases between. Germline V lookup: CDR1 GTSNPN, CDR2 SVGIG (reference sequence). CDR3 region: CAWTLLLSKQRRYQETQYF. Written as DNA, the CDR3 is TGTGCCTGGACCCTATTACTTTCTAAACAGAGAAGATACCAAGAGACCCAGTACTTC.

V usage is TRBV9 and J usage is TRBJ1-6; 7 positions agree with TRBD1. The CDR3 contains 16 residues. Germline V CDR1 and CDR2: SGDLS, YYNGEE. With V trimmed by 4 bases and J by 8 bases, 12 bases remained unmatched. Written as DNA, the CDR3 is TGTGCCAGCAGCCCACATCCGGCAGGGACAGATTCACCCCTCCACTTT. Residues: CASSPHPAGTDSPLHF.

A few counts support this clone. The CDR3 loop reads CASSGQGGSPLHF. In DNA form, the CDR3 reads TGTGCCAGCAGCGGCCAGGGGGGCTCACCCCTCCACTTT. The chain joins TRBV7-2 to TRBJ1-6, with 7 bases aligning to TRBD1. Germline V gene data show CDR1 as SGHTA and CDR2 as FQGNSA. The CDR3 is made up of 13 amino acids. V gave up 5 bases and J gave up 10 bases; unmatched junction bases: 5.

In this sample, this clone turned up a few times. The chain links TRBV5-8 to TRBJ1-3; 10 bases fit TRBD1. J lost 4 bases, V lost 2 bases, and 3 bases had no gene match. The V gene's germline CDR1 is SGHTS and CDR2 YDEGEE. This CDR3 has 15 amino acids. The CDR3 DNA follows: TGTGCCAGCAGCTTTCGGACAGGGGGAGGAAACACCATATATTTT. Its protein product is CASSFRTGGGNTIYF.

CDR3 region: CASSLRTSGSSYNEQFF. DNA for the CDR3: TGTGCCAGTAGTCTCCGGACTAGCGGGAGCTCCTACAATGAGCAGTTCTTC. The chain joins TRBV19 to TRBJ2-1, with 13 bases fitting TRBD2. This CDR3 region has 17 residues. Germline CDR1 is LNHDA and CDR2 is SQIVND (reference sequence). Losses at the gene ends were 5 bases for V and 0 bases for J; bases not matched to a gene: 4. Full variable domain (outside the CDR3, taken from reference TRBV19 and TRBJ2-1): DGGITQSPKYLFRKEGQNVTLSCEQNLNHDAMYWYRQDPGQGLRLIYYSQIVNDFQKGDIAEGYSVSREKKESFPLTVTSAQKNPTAFYLCASSLRTSGSSYNEQFFGPGTRLTVL.

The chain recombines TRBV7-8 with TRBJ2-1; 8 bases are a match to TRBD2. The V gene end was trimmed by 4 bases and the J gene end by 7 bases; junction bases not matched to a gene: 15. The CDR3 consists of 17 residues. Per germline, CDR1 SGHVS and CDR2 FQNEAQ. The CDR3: CASSSRRIAGNGNEQFF. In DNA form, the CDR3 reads TGTGCCAGCAGCTCCCGGCGAATAGCGGGAAACGGAAATGAGCAGTTCTTC.

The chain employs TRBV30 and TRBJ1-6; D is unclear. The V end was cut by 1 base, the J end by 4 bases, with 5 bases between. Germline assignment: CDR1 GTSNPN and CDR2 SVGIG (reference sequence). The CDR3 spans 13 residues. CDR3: CAWSASYNSPLHF. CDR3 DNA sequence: TGTGCCTGGAGTGCCTCTTATAATTCACCCCTCCACTTT.

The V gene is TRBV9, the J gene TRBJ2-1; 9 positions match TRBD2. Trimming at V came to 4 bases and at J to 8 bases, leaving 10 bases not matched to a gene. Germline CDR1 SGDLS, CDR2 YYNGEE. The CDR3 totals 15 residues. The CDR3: CASSRRGGLAHEQFF. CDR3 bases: TGTGCCAGCAGCCGAAGGGGGGGACTAGCCCATGAGCAGTTCTTC.

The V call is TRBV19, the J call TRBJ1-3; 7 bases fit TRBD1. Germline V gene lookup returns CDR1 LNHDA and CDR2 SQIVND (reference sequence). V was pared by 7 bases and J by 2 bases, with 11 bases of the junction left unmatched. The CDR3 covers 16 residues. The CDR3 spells CASIPMEGAPGNTIYF. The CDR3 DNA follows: TGTGCCAGTATCCCAATGGAGGGGGCGCCTGGAAACACCATATATTTT. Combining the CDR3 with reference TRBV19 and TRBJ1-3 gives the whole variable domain DGGITQSPKYLFRKEGQNVTLSCEQNLNHDAMYWYRQDPGQGLRLIYYSQIVNDFQKGDIAEGYSVSREKKESFPLTVTSAQKNPTAFYLCASIPMEGAPGNTIYFGEGSWLTVV.

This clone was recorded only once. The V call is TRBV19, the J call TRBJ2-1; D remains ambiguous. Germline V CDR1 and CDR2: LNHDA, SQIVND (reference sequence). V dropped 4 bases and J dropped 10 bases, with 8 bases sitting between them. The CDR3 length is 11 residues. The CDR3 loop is CASSTRWEQFF. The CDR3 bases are TGTGCCAGTAGTACGCGGTGGGAGCAGTTCTTC.

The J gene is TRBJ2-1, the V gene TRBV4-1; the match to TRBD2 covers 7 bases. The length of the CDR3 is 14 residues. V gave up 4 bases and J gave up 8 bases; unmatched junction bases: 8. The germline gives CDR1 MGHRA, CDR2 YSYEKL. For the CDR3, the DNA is TGCGCCAGCAGCCTCGGGGCTAGCGGCCATGAGCAGTTCTTC. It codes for CASSLGASGHEQFF.

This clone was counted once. As DNA, the CDR3 is TGTGCCAGTAGTTCCGGGACAGCTTATAATTCACCCCTCCACTTT. It is translated as CASSSGTAYNSPLHF. This chain joins TRBV19 and TRBJ1-6, with TRBD1 matching over 7 bases. The CDR3 extends over 15 amino acids. Germline V lookup: CDR1 LNHDA, CDR2 SQIVND (reference sequence). V lost 5 bases to trimming and J lost 4 bases; unmatched junction nucleotides: 5.

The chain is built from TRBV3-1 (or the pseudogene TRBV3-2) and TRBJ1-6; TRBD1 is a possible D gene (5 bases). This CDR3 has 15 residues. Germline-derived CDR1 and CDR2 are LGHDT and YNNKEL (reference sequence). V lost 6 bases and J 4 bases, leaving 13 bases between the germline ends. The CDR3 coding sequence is TGTGCCAGCAGGGAGGAGGGACGGTATAATTCACCCCTCCACTTT. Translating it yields CASREEGRYNSPLHF.

As DNA, the CDR3 is TGTGCCAGCAGTTTCCTGTTTGGACAGGGGAATGAAAAACTGTTTTTT. Amino acid sequence: CASSFLFGQGNEKLFF. The rearrangement uses TRBV11-3 and TRBJ1-4, with 9 bases lining up with TRBD1. The germline gives CDR1 SGHNT, CDR2 YENEEA. CDR3 length equals 16 residues. V shed 6 bases, J shed 5 bases, and the junction held 10 bases outside the gene matches.

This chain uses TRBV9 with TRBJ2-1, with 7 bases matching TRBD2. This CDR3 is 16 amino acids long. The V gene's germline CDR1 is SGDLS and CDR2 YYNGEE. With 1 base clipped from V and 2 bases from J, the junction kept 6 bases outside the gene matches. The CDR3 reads CASSVRPGGTYNEQFF. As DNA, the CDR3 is TGTGCCAGCAGCGTAAGGCCGGGAGGCACCTACAATGAGCAGTTCTTC.

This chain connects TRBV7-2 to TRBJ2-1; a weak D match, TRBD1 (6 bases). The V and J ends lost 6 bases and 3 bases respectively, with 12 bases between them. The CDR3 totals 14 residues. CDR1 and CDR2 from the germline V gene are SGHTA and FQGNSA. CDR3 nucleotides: TGTGCCAGCAGTCCTGGGGGCTTCTACAATGAGCAGTTCTTC. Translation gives CASSPGGFYNEQFF.

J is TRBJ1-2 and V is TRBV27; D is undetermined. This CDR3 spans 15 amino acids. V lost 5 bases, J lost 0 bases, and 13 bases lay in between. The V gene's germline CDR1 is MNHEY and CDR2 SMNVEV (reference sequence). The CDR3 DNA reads TGTGCCAGCAGTCCCCTCGGGGTGCCTAACTATGGCTACACCTTC. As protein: CASSPLGVPNYGYTF.

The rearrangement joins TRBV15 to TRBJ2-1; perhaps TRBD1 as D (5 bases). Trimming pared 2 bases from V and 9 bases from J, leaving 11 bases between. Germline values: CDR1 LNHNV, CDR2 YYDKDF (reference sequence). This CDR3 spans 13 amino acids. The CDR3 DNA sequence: TGTGCCACCAGCAGAACCCGAAGGGGTGAGCAGTTCTTC. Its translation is CATSRTRRGEQFF.

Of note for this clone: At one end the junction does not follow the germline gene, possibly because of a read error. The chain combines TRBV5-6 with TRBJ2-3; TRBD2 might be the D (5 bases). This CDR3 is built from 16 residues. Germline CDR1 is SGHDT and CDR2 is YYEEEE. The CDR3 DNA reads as TGTGCCAGCAGTTTGGAACTTGGGAGAATCACAGATACGCAGTATTTT. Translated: CASSLELGRITDTQYF.

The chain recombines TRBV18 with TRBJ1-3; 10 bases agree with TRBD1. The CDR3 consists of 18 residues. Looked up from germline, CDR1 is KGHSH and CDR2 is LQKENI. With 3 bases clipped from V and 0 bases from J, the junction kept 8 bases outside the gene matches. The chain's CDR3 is CASSPGTGASLSGNTIYF. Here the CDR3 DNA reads TGTGCCAGCTCACCCGGGACAGGGGCTTCCCTCTCTGGAAACACCATATATTTT.

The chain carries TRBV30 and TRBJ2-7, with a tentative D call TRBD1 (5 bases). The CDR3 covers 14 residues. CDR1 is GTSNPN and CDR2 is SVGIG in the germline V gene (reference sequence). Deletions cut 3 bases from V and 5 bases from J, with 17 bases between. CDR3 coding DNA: TGTGCCTGGAGCTCAGGGATGGGGTCCCACGAGCAGTACGTC. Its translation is CAWSSGMGSHEQYV.

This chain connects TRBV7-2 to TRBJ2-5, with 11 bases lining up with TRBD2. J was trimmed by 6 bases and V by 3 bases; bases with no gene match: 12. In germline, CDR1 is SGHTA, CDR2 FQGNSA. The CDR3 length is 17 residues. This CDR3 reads CASSLRASGRSPQTQYF. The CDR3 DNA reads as TGTGCCAGCAGCTTGCGGGCTAGCGGGAGGTCACCCCAGACCCAGTACTTC.

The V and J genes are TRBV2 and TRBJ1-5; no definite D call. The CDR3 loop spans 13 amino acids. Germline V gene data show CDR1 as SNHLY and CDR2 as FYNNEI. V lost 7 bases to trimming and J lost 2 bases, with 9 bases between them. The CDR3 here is CASTGSGNQPQHF. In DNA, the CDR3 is TGTGCCAGCACCGGGAGCGGCAATCAGCCCCAGCATTTT.

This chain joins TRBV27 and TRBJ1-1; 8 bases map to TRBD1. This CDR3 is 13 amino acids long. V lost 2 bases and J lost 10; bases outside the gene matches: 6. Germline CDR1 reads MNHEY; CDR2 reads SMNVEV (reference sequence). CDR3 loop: CASSLRQGLGAFF. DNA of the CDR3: TGTGCCAGCAGTTTACGACAGGGGTTGGGAGCTTTCTTT.